What follows describes a single T cell receptor beta chain. Germline CDR1 reads MGHDK; CDR2 reads SYGVNS. This CDR3 has 15 residues. V shed 6 bases and J 5 bases; nucleotides not matched to a gene: 10. The data derive from a study of blood T cell repertoires in COVID-19. Assay: immunoSEQ multiplex PCR; the TCRdb copy retains only in-frame clones and omits some. The sample lists about 140,000 clones, 84% seen once, with roughly 8.7% in the top ten. The chain employs TRBV25-1 and TRBJ2-7; 10 bases match TRBD2. Sequencing used peripheral blood. The sequence was obtained from a man younger than 40 with COVID-19, enrolled during active disease. The CDR3 DNA sequence: TGTGCCAGCAGCCGAACTAGCGGGGTTAGGAACGAGCAGTACTTC. Its protein product is CASSRTSGVRNEQYF.